These 22 T cell receptor beta chains were all obtained from the same sample, sequenced in a study of low-dose radiotherapy and immunotherapy resistance in tumors. The time point here: before trial treatment. TRAV and TRBV primers primed cDNA for both TCRalpha and TCRbeta. With a constant-region primer and a V-primer adapter, TCRs were subjected to roughly 20 PCR cycles of amplification. From the reads, TCRdb called clonotypes with MiXCR, one entry per CDR3 protein. Here the sample spans tens of thousands of distinct CDR3 sequences, less than 25% being singletons. Sample: PBMCs, taken before treatment. The origin of the receptors is a male donor with prostate cancer.

The gene calls are TRBV2 and TRBJ1-1; D gene uncertain. The ends were cut back, 6 bases at V and 0 bases at J, with 11 bases in the middle. CDR1 SNHLY and CDR2 FYNNEI come from the germline V gene. The CDR3 runs to 14 residues. The CDR3 is CASSPQYMNTEAFF. CDR3 nucleotide sequence: TGTGCCAGCAGCCCACAGTACATGAACACTGAAGCTTTCTTT.

In its sample, this clonotype was seen many times. The gene calls are TRBV7-2 and TRBJ2-1; TRBD2 is a possible D gene (6 bases). The V end was cut by 5 bases, the J end by 0 bases, with 14 bases between. The CDR3 runs to 16 residues. The germline gives CDR1 SGHTA, CDR2 FQGNSA. The CDR3 DNA sequence: TGTGCCAGCAGCCTAAGACTAGTTAGCTCCTACAATGAGCAGTTCTTC. It translates to CASSLRLVSSYNEQFF.

Remarks on this clonotype: A read error likely explains this, since a far larger clone differs by one base. The DNA for the CDR3 is TGCGCCAGCAGCCAAGGGCCGGGACAGGATGGAAACACCATATATTTT. Translation gives CASSQGPGQDGNTIYF. V and J are TRBV4-3 and TRBJ1-3, with TRBD1 matching over 8 bases. There are 16 residues in the CDR3. From germline, CDR1 is LGHNA and CDR2 YSLEER. Germline trimming cut 1 base from V and 3 bases from J; bases unmatched to any gene: 5.

This clonotype was observed a few times. A far larger clone is one nucleotide away, so this likely arose from a read error. The genes are TRBV5-5 and TRBJ2-7; 8 bases are shared with TRBD2. In germline, CDR1 is SGHKS, CDR2 YYEKEE (reference sequence). J lost 7 bases, V lost 0 bases, and 9 bases had no gene match. This CDR3 region has 15 residues. This CDR3 reads CASSLEGLGINEQYF. The CDR3 DNA sequence: TGTGCCAGCAGCTTGGAGGGACTAGGGATCAATGAGCAGTACTTC.

At least ten counts were recorded for this clonotype. This chain uses TRBV10-1 with TRBJ2-5; 8 nucleotides line up with TRBD1. CDR3 size: 15 residues. Germline V CDR1 and CDR2: WNHNN, SYGVQD (reference sequence). With 8 bases clipped from V and 4 bases from J, the junction kept 12 bases outside the gene matches. The CDR3 DNA is TGCGCCAGCGGAGCGAGGACAGGGTTTGGAGAGACCCAGTACTTC. Protein sequence: CASGARTGFGETQYF.

This clonotype was counted at least ten times. The V and J genes are TRBV2 and TRBJ2-5; 11 bases line up with TRBD1. After removal of 7 bases from V and 4 bases from J, the junction contained 8 bases not matched to a gene. The CDR3 sequence is 15 residues long. CDR1 is SNHLY, CDR2 FYNNEI, per germline. CDR3 in amino acids: CASTRDRGAAETQYF. The CDR3 nucleotides are TGTGCCAGCACCCGGGACAGGGGGGCGGCAGAGACCCAGTACTTC.

In this sample, this clonotype turned up many times. The rearrangement links TRBV30 to TRBJ2-2; the D gene is possibly TRBD2 (6 bases). There are 13 residues in the CDR3. The germline CDR1 and CDR2 sequences are GTSNPN and SVGIG (reference sequence). The ends were cut back, 2 bases at V and 7 bases at J, with 11 bases in the middle. CDR3 amino acids: CAWSRPGGGELFF. The CDR3 DNA reads TGTGCCTGGAGTCGTCCCGGGGGCGGGGAGCTGTTTTTT.

This clonotype appeared many times. The rearrangement joins TRBV29-1 to TRBJ1-5; D possibly corresponds to TRBD1 (5 bases). The germline gives CDR1 SQVTM, CDR2 ANQGSEA. The CDR3 spans 13 residues. V dropped 5 bases and J dropped 2 bases, with 10 bases sitting between them. This CDR3 reads CSVLWDGNQPQHF. The CDR3 DNA reads TGCAGCGTTCTGTGGGACGGCAATCAGCCCCAGCATTTT.

The chain couples TRBV12-3 or TRBV12-4 to TRBJ1-1; D call uncertain. Trimming stripped 6 bases from V and 1 base from J, with 15 bases between. The length of the CDR3 is 15 residues. CDR3: CASRLEAGRNTEAFF. CDR3 coding DNA: TGTGCCAGCAGGCTGGAAGCGGGGAGGAACACTGAAGCTTTCTTT.

There are many counts of this clonotype. This chain connects TRBV6-1 to TRBJ2-7; 7 positions agree with TRBD1. Germline V gene sequence: CDR1 MNHNS, CDR2 SASEGT. The ends lost 5 bases at V and 3 bases at J; junction bases unmatched: 4. This CDR3 comprises 13 residues. For the CDR3, the DNA is TGTGCCAGCAGTCATGGACAGGTCTACGAGCAGTACTTC. The encoded protein is CASSHGQVYEQYF.

This clonotype has at least ten counts. V and J are TRBV10-3 and TRBJ2-1, with D tentatively TRBD1 or TRBD2 (5 bases each). The germline V gene has CDR1 ENHRY and CDR2 SYGVKD. The V gene lost 11 bases and the J gene lost 5 bases, with 19 bases spanning the gap. This CDR3 has 14 residues. CDR3 DNA: TGTGCCTCTGGGTCCCTGGGGACCAACAATGAGCAGTTCTTC. Translating gives CASGSLGTNNEQFF.

This clonotype appeared many times. The J gene is TRBJ1-1, the V gene TRBV28; D not certain. The CDR3 totals 11 residues. Germline lookup yields CDR1 MDHEN and CDR2 SYDVKM. Trimming cost V 8 bases and J 1 base, with 5 bases left between them. CDR3 in amino acids: CASSPNTEAFF. In DNA, the CDR3 is TGTGCCAGCTCACCGAACACTGAAGCTTTCTTT.

In its sample, this clonotype was seen many times. The rearrangement links TRBV20-1 to TRBJ2-2, with 8 bases identical to TRBD2. The V gene end was trimmed by 0 bases and the J gene end by 5 bases; junction bases not matched to a gene: 14. The V gene's germline CDR1 is DFQATT and CDR2 SNEGSKA (reference sequence). This CDR3 is 18 amino acids long. CDR3 residues: CSARDNRRGAGGTGELFF. The CDR3 nucleotides are TGCAGTGCTAGAGATAATCGGCGGGGGGCAGGTGGGACCGGGGAGCTGTTTTTT.

This clonotype was seen many times. The chain is built from TRBV18 and TRBJ2-7; 9 bases align to TRBD1. Germline CDR1 KGHSH, CDR2 LQKENI. The V gene end was trimmed by 1 base and the J gene end by 0 bases; junction bases not matched to a gene: 4. CDR3 length: 16 residues. The CDR3 here is CASSPRQGVLSYEQYF. The CDR3, as DNA: TGTGCCAGCTCACCACGACAGGGGGTACTCTCCTACGAGCAGTACTTC.

This clonotype was seen ten or more times. The genes are TRBV6-5 and TRBJ1-5, with a possible D match to TRBD1 (5 bases). The CDR3 totals 14 residues. V was clipped by 6 bases and J by 4 bases, with 13 bases between them. Germline CDR1 reads MNHEY; CDR2 reads SVGAGI. This chain's CDR3 is CASRPDSTNQPQHF. The CDR3 DNA reads as TGTGCCAGCAGGCCTGACAGTACTAATCAGCCCCAGCATTTT.

This clonotype appeared many times. The chain recombines TRBV6-4 with TRBJ2-1, with 10 bases matching TRBD2. This CDR3 has 19 amino acids. V shed 11 bases and J 0 bases; nucleotides not matched to a gene: 19. The germline gives CDR1 MRHNA, CDR2 SNTAGT. CDR3 coding DNA: TGTGCCCGAGACCCGCGTGGGAGCGGGAGGGCTAGCTCCTACAATGAGCAGTTCTTC. Residues: CARDPRGSGRASSYNEQFF.

This clonotype was counted a few times. The J gene is TRBJ1-2, the V gene TRBV5-1, with 7 bases lining up with TRBD1. Germline trimming cut 0 bases from V and 0 bases from J; bases unmatched to any gene: 2. This CDR3 spans 15 amino acids. The germline CDR1 and CDR2 sequences are SGHRS and YFSETQ. CDR3 amino acids: CASSLGTGTNYGYTF. As DNA, the CDR3 is TGCGCCAGCAGCTTGGGGACAGGAACTAACTATGGCTACACCTTC.

This clonotype was detected ten times or more. The chain links TRBV5-1 to TRBJ1-1; D remains ambiguous. CDR3 length: 12 residues. V gave up 1 base and J gave up 7 bases, with 8 bases separating them. In germline, CDR1 is SGHRS, CDR2 YFSETQ. CDR3 sequence (DNA): TGCGCCAGCAGCTTGTTGGGTCTTGAAGCTTTCTTT. It codes for CASSLLGLEAFF.

In its sample, this clonotype was seen many times. The gene calls are TRBV5-6 and TRBJ1-2; 7 positions match TRBD1. This CDR3 contains 13 residues. V lost 0 bases, J lost 6 bases, and 2 bases stayed unmatched. Germline loops: CDR1 SGHDT, CDR2 YYEEEE. CDR3 loop: CASSLAGTDGYTF. The CDR3 DNA reads TGTGCCAGCAGCTTGGCGGGGACAGATGGCTACACCTTC. The variable domain in full, completed from reference TRBV5-6 and TRBJ1-2, reads DAGVTQSPTHLIKTRGQQVTLRCSPKSGHDTVSWYQQALGQGPQFIFQYYEEEERQRGNFPDRFSGHQFPNYSSELNVNALLLGDSALYLCASSLAGTDGYTFGSGTRLTVV.

This clonotype showed up many times. The chain employs TRBV3-1 and TRBJ2-5, with D tentatively TRBD1 (6 bases). The length of the CDR3 is 15 residues. Per germline, CDR1 LGHDT and CDR2 YNNKEL (reference sequence). V lost 4 bases to trimming and J lost 2 bases, with 14 bases between them. The CDR3 here is CASSRVMDRQETQYF. The CDR3 DNA follows: TGTGCCAGCAGCCGGGTGATGGACAGACAAGAGACCCAGTACTTC.

In this sample, this clonotype turned up many times. The chain employs TRBV5-1 and TRBJ2-3; D remains ambiguous. Per the germline V gene, CDR1 is SGHRS and CDR2 is YFSETQ. The V and J ends lost 2 bases and 0 bases respectively, with 13 bases between them. The CDR3 runs 16 residues. Here the CDR3 reads CASSFGQTPSTDTQYF. The CDR3 coding sequence is TGCGCCAGCAGCTTTGGGCAAACACCTAGCACAGATACGCAGTATTTT.

This clonotype was seen ten or more times. The V gene is TRBV6-5, the J gene TRBJ2-3, with 9 positions matching TRBD2. The CDR3 consists of 15 residues. Trimming took 6 bases from V and 6 from J; bases not matched to a gene: 10. Germline CDR1 MNHEY, CDR2 SVGAGI. The CDR3 reads CASSQSRGRADTQYF. DNA for the CDR3: TGTGCCAGCAGCCAATCCCGCGGGAGGGCTGATACGCAGTATTTT.